The next 32 T cell receptor beta chains were all read from a single sample in a study of T cells in localized non-small cell lung cancer. Libraries were prepared by immunoSEQ multiplex PCR; TCRdb keeps only in-frame clonotypes and omits some of them. The sample has tens of thousands of clones; roughly 90% are singletons. The source was peripheral blood, collected before any cancer treatment. These receptors came from a woman between 35 and 75 years old with stage I lung adenocarcinoma.

The rearrangement joins TRBV19 to TRBJ1-1; 7 bases are a match to TRBD1. V was pared by 6 bases and J by 3 bases, with 16 bases of the junction left unmatched. Germline V lookup: CDR1 LNHDA, CDR2 SQIVND (reference sequence). This CDR3 contains 17 residues. DNA of the CDR3: TGTGCCAGTAGCGTTTTTTCTTTTAGCAGGGGGTACACTGAAGCTTTCTTT. Translation gives CASSVFSFSRGYTEAFF.

The chain couples TRBV4-3 to TRBJ2-1, with D hard to call. The V and J ends lost 7 bases and 11 bases respectively, with 21 bases between them. The CDR3 runs to 14 residues. Germline loops: CDR1 LGHNA, CDR2 YSLEER. The CDR3 coding sequence is TGCGCCAGCATCTTCTTAGGGCATGGCCGGCAGCAGTTCTTC. This translates into CASIFLGHGRQQFF.

The chain combines TRBV19 with TRBJ2-1; possibly TRBD1 or TRBD2 for D (5 bases each). Per the germline V gene, CDR1 is LNHDA and CDR2 is SQIVND (reference sequence). Deletions cut 4 bases from V and 8 bases from J, with 12 bases between. This CDR3 spans 13 amino acids. CDR3 region: CASSTGRTHEQFF. Written as DNA, the CDR3 is TGTGCCAGTAGTACAGGGAGAACGCATGAGCAGTTCTTC.

This chain uses TRBV2 with TRBJ2-7; weak D call: TRBD2 (6 bases). Trimming pared 9 bases from V and 3 bases from J, leaving 21 bases between. The germline gives CDR1 SNHLY, CDR2 FYNNEI. This CDR3 contains 15 residues. CDR3 residues: CASTLVAEAHYEQYF. The CDR3 DNA reads TGTGCCAGTACGCTCGTAGCGGAGGCACACTACGAGCAGTACTTC.

The table lists this clone with a few counts. V usage is TRBV7-3 and J usage is TRBJ1-1; 7 positions agree with TRBD1. Germline lookup yields CDR1 SGHTA and CDR2 FQGTGA. The trim removed 0 bases at V and 9 bases at J, leaving 10 bases unmatched. The CDR3 is 15 amino acids. CDR3 loop: CASSLTGEPGQQAFF. CDR3 DNA: TGTGCCAGCAGCTTAACAGGAGAGCCGGGACAGCAAGCTTTCTTT. The whole variable domain, filled in from reference TRBV7-3 and TRBJ1-1, reads GAGVSQTPSNKVTEKGKYVELRCDPISGHTALYWYRQSLGQGPEFLIYFQGTGAADDSGLPNDRFFAVRPEGSVSTLKIQRTERGDSAVYLCASSLTGEPGQQAFFGQGTRLTVV.

Here the CDR3 DNA reads TGCGCCAGCAGCCCATCTAGCGGGAGCATCAATGAGCAGTTCTTC. Encoded protein: CASSPSSGSINEQFF. The chain uses TRBV4-3 and TRBJ2-1; TRBD2 matches at 10 bases. The germline CDR1 and CDR2 sequences are LGHNA and YSLEER. The CDR3 extends over 15 amino acids. After removal of 4 bases from V and 6 bases from J, the junction contained 6 bases not matched to a gene.

DNA of the CDR3: TGTGCTAGTGGCACTACAGGGCCCGGGGATTCACCCCTCCACTTT. It codes for CASGTTGPGDSPLHF. The chain joins TRBV12-5 to TRBJ1-6; tentatively, D is TRBD1 (6 bases). The CDR3 length is 15 residues. Germline CDR1 and CDR2: LGHNT and FRNRAP. Trimming pared 6 bases from V and 8 bases from J, leaving 17 bases between.

The chain employs TRBV10-3 and TRBJ2-3; D ambiguous. V lost 2 bases and J lost 2, with 11 bases in between. CDR1 ENHRY and CDR2 SYGVKD come from the germline V gene. This CDR3 is built from 15 residues. Here the CDR3 DNA reads TGTGCCATCAGTGAGACCCCCCAGCTCACAGATACGCAGTATTTT. This translates into CAISETPQLTDTQYF.

The chain recombines TRBV27 with TRBJ1-3; D gene ambiguous. This CDR3 is 15 amino acids long. Germline CDR1 is MNHEY and CDR2 is SMNVEV (reference sequence). V was clipped by 5 bases and J by 3 bases, with 14 bases between them. CDR3 sequence: CASSAEGQYGNTIYF. The DNA of the CDR3 is TGTGCCAGCAGTGCGGAAGGTCAATATGGAAACACCATATATTTT.

This chain links TRBV9 with TRBJ2-7, with D perhaps TRBD1 (5 bases). This CDR3 spans 16 amino acids. The V end was cut by 0 bases, the J end by 0 bases, with 13 bases between. The germline CDR1 and CDR2 sequences are SGDLS and YYNGEE. The CDR3 sequence: CASSVGQGANSYEQYF. CDR3 DNA sequence: TGTGCCAGCAGCGTAGGCCAAGGGGCCAACTCCTACGAGCAGTACTTC.

This sequence joins TRBV25-1 and TRBJ2-7; D unclear. The germline V gene encodes CDR1 MGHDK and CDR2 SYGVNS. Trimming took off 6 bases at V and 4 bases at J, with 7 bases between the two ends. The CDR3 has 11 amino acids. This CDR3 reads CASRGSYEQYF. The CDR3 nucleotides read TGTGCCAGCAGGGGGTCGTACGAGCAGTACTTC.

The chain joins TRBV30 to TRBJ2-2; D call uncertain. V shed 0 bases and J shed 1 base, with 9 bases lying between them. Germline assignment: CDR1 GTSNPN and CDR2 SVGIG (reference sequence). The CDR3 has 15 residues. CDR3 DNA: TGTGCCTGGAGTGTACGGGTGCAGAACACCGGGGAGCTGTTTTTT. Translated: CAWSVRVQNTGELFF.

This sequence joins TRBV19 and TRBJ2-3, with 10 bases identical to TRBD2. Germline V gene lookup returns CDR1 LNHDA and CDR2 SQIVND (reference sequence). V shed 7 bases and J 4 bases; nucleotides not matched to a gene: 5. This CDR3 has 14 residues. This chain's CDR3 is CASTSGGSADTQYF. The CDR3 DNA is TGTGCCAGTACTAGCGGGGGTAGCGCAGATACGCAGTATTTT.

This chain joins TRBV20-1 and TRBJ1-1; D ambiguous. This CDR3 region has 11 residues. Looked up from germline, CDR1 is DFQATT and CDR2 is SNEGSKA (reference sequence). V lost 6 bases and J lost 7, with 12 bases in between. The CDR3 nucleotides read TGCAGTGCCCGGGAGGTGGTTGAAGCTTTCTTT. Amino acid sequence: CSAREVVEAFF.

This clone was recorded once. CDR3 amino acids: CASSLNPSGGNEQFF. The CDR3 nucleotides are TGTGCCAGCAGCTTAAATCCTAGCGGGGGCAATGAGCAGTTCTTC. The J gene is TRBJ2-1, the V gene TRBV7-3; 10 bases map to TRBD2. The CDR3 is 15 amino acids. CDR1 and CDR2 from the germline V gene are SGHTA and FQGTGA. Unmatched junction bases numbered 3, after V lost 1 base and J lost 6 bases.

The chain carries TRBV19 and TRBJ2-7; possibly TRBD1 for D (6 bases). The CDR3 sequence is 16 residues long. Germline values: CDR1 LNHDA, CDR2 SQIVND (reference sequence). Trimming stripped 5 bases from V and 0 bases from J, with 17 bases between. As DNA, the CDR3 is TGTGCCAGTAGTCGGCTTGGACAGCACCCCTCCTACGAGCAGTACTTC. Translating it yields CASSRLGQHPSYEQYF.

This clone was seen only once. The rearrangement links TRBV19 to TRBJ1-5; 11 bases fit TRBD1. Germline V gene data show CDR1 as LNHDA and CDR2 as SQIVND (reference sequence). V shed 2 bases, J shed 7 bases, and the junction held 13 bases outside the gene matches. The CDR3 consists of 18 residues. CDR3 protein: CASSIQSRDRGVYQPQHF. The CDR3 DNA is TGTGCCAGTAGTATACAGTCCCGGGACAGGGGGGTATACCAGCCCCAGCATTTT.

This chain links TRBV11-2 with TRBJ2-1, with 9 bases identical to TRBD2. The CDR3 sequence is 15 residues long. Per the germline V gene, CDR1 is SGHAT and CDR2 is FQNNGV. Trimming cost V 1 base and J 7 bases; bases outside gene matches: 5. CDR3 nucleotide sequence: TGTGCCAGCAGCTTAGGGGCGGGAGGGCTTAATGAGCAGTTCTTC. Its translation: CASSLGAGGLNEQFF. Looking up the rest from reference TRBV11-2 and TRBJ2-1 gives the full variable domain: EAGVAQSPRYKIIEKRQSVAFWCNPISGHATLYWYQQILGQGPKLLIQFQNNGVVDDSQLPKDRFSAERLKGVDSTLKIQPAKLEDSAVYLCASSLGAGGLNEQFFGPGTRLTVL.

This clone was counted a single time. The chain joins TRBV28 to TRBJ1-5; 11 positions agree with TRBD1. The ends lost 6 bases at V and 4 bases at J; junction bases unmatched: 5. This CDR3 spans 15 amino acids. The germline CDR1 and CDR2 sequences are MDHEN and SYDVKM. The CDR3 loop is CASRLGTGGNQPQHF. The DNA of the CDR3 is TGTGCCAGCAGATTGGGGACAGGGGGAAATCAGCCCCAGCATTTT. Full variable domain (missing parts from reference TRBV28 and TRBJ1-5): DVKVTQSSRYLVKRTGEKVFLECVQDMDHENMFWYRQDPGLGLRLIYFSYDVKMKEKGDIPEGYSVSREKKERFSLILESASTNQTSMYLCASRLGTGGNQPQHFGDGTRLSIL.

The V and J genes are TRBV7-3 and TRBJ1-1, with D hard to call. There are 13 residues in the CDR3. CDR1 SGHTA and CDR2 FQGTGA come from the germline V gene. Trimming left V 5 bases short and J 1 base short, with 8 bases between. CDR3 nucleotides: TGTGCCAGCAGCCCGCAACCGAACACTGAAGCTTTCTTT. Translating it yields CASSPQPNTEAFF.

The chain combines TRBV30 with TRBJ1-1, with 9 bases fitting TRBD1. The CDR3 consists of 14 residues. Per the germline V gene, CDR1 is GTSNPN and CDR2 is SVGIG (reference sequence). J was trimmed by 5 bases and V by 4 bases; bases with no gene match: 8. The CDR3 sequence: CAWNSGQGGTEAFF. In DNA, the CDR3 is TGTGCCTGGAACTCGGGACAGGGAGGAACTGAAGCTTTCTTT.

The chain uses TRBV19 and TRBJ1-1, with a possible D match to TRBD1 (5 bases). Germline V lookup: CDR1 LNHDA, CDR2 SQIVND (reference sequence). This CDR3 comprises 14 residues. Trimming took off 5 bases at V and 0 bases at J, with 10 bases between the two ends. This CDR3 is CASSQGKMNTEAFF. The CDR3 DNA follows: TGTGCCAGTAGTCAGGGAAAGATGAACACTGAAGCTTTCTTT.

This clone was recorded once. The V gene is TRBV27, the J gene TRBJ1-1; 7 nucleotides line up with TRBD1. The length of the CDR3 is 14 residues. The germline CDR1 and CDR2 sequences are MNHEY and SMNVEV (reference sequence). Trimming cost V 5 bases and J 5 bases; bases outside gene matches: 8. CDR3 nucleotide sequence: TGTGCCAGCAGTCCGACAGGGAAGGGGACTGAAGCTTTCTTT. Residues: CASSPTGKGTEAFF.

V usage is TRBV5-1 and J usage is TRBJ2-5; D might be TRBD1 (5 bases). The CDR3 consists of 15 residues. Germline CDR1 and CDR2: SGHRS and YFSETQ. The V end lost 1 base, the J end lost 0 bases, and 10 bases lay between the germline ends. The CDR3 region has the DNA TGCGCCAGCAGCTTGCAGGGATGGGACCAAGAGACCCAGTACTTC. Amino acid sequence: CASSLQGWDQETQYF.

V is TRBV4-3 and J is TRBJ2-4, with a tentative D call TRBD2 (6 bases). V lost 4 bases and J lost 6, with 16 bases in between. The germline CDR1 and CDR2 sequences are LGHNA and YSLEER. The CDR3 is made up of 15 amino acids. This chain's CDR3 is CASSLSGTPLNIQYF. CDR3 in DNA: TGCGCCAGCAGCCTTTCCGGGACTCCCTTAAACATTCAGTACTTC.

The V and J genes are TRBV30 and TRBJ1-2; D might be TRBD1 (6 bases). The CDR3 runs to 11 residues. From germline, CDR1 is GTSNPN and CDR2 SVGIG (reference sequence). The ends were cut back, 4 bases at V and 4 bases at J, with 7 bases in the middle. As DNA, the CDR3 is TGTGCCTGGAACAGGGTCTATGGCTACACCTTC. Its translation: CAWNRVYGYTF.

This clone showed up just a few times. The chain recombines TRBV7-8 with TRBJ1-4; D is perhaps TRBD1 (5 bases). The CDR3 totals 17 residues. V lost 0 bases to trimming and J lost 8 bases, with 19 bases between them. Germline-derived CDR1 and CDR2 are SGHVS and FQNEAQ. Written as DNA, the CDR3 is TGTGCCAGCAGCTTAGCGCGAAGGGTCCAGGGTAGCGAAAAACTGTTTTTT. Translated, it gives CASSLARRVQGSEKLFF. The whole variable domain, filled in from reference TRBV7-8 and TRBJ1-4, reads GAGVSQSPRYKVAKRGQDVALRCDPISGHVSLFWYQQALGQGPEFLTYFQNEAQLDKSGLPSDRFFAERPEGSVSTLKIQRTQQEDSAVYLCASSLARRVQGSEKLFFGSGTQLSVL.

The rearrangement joins TRBV6-6 to TRBJ2-1, with 9 bases matching TRBD2. The ends lost 5 bases at V and 1 base at J; junction bases unmatched: 3. This CDR3 spans 15 amino acids. CDR1 and CDR2 (germline): MNHNY, SVGAGI (reference sequence). The DNA for the CDR3 is TGTGCCAGCAGTGCTAGCGGGATTTCCTACAATGAGCAGTTCTTC. Its protein is CASSASGISYNEQFF.

Regarding this clone: Other nucleotide sequences in the sample specify the same CDR3. The V gene is TRBV5-8, the J gene TRBJ1-4; the match to TRBD1 covers 7 bases. Germline CDR1 reads SGHTS; CDR2 reads YDEGEE. V lost 1 base and J lost 6; bases outside the gene matches: 9. This CDR3 is 16 amino acids long. CDR3 protein: CASSLSGAGGDEKLFF. CDR3 coding DNA: TGTGCCAGCAGCTTGTCGGGAGCAGGGGGGGATGAAAAACTGTTTTTT.

The chain recombines TRBV5-1 with TRBJ1-2; no firm D call. The V end was cut by 0 bases, the J end by 0 bases, with 9 bases between. The CDR3 contains 15 residues. CDR1 SGHRS and CDR2 YFSETQ come from the germline V gene. This chain's CDR3 is CASSLGQETNYGYTF. The CDR3 DNA follows: TGCGCCAGCAGCTTGGGGCAGGAGACTAACTATGGCTACACCTTC.

V usage is TRBV6-7 and J usage is TRBJ1-4; 7 bases match TRBD1. TRBV6-7 is designated an ORF whose function remains uncertain. J gave up 7 bases and V 7 bases, and 3 bases lay outside the gene matches. This CDR3 has 12 amino acids. The CDR3 coding sequence is TGTGCCAGCATCAGGGGGGGTGAAAAACTGTTTTTT. Protein: CASIRGGEKLFF.

The chain uses TRBV19 and TRBJ2-5, with D perhaps TRBD1 (5 bases). The CDR3 runs 14 residues. Trimming shortened V by 4 bases and J by 7 bases, and 16 bases separated the two germline ends. Germline V lookup: CDR1 LNHDA, CDR2 SQIVND (reference sequence). CDR3 protein: CASSTGPFSGTQYF. The DNA of the CDR3 is TGTGCCAGTAGTACAGGGCCTTTTTCGGGGACCCAGTACTTC. The variable domain in full, completed from reference TRBV19 and TRBJ2-5, reads DGGITQSPKYLFRKEGQNVTLSCEQNLNHDAMYWYRQDPGQGLRLIYYSQIVNDFQKGDIAEGYSVSREKKESFPLTVTSAQKNPTAFYLCASSTGPFSGTQYFGPGTRLLVL.